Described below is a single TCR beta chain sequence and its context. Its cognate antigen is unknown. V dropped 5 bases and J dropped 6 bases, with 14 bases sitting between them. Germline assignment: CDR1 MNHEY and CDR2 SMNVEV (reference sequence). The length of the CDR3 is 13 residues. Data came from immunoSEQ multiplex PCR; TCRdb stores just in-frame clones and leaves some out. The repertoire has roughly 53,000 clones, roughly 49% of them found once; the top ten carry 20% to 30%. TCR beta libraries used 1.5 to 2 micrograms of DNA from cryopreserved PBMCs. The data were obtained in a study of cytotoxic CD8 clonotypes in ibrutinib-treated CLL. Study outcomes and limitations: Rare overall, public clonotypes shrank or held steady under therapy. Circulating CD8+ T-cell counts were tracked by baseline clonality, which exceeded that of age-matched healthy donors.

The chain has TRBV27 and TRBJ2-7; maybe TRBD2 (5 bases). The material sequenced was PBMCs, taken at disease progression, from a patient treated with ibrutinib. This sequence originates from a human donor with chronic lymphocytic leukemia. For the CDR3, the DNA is TGTGCCAGCAGTCCCCCCACTAGGGTCGAGCAGTACTTC. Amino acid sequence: CASSPPTRVEQYF.